The sequence of this TCR beta chain was determined in a study of blood T cells in healthy people across ages. Study outcomes and limitations: Age brought a roughly linear fall in TCR beta diversity measured per million T cells.

A J-beta primer mix and a sample-barcoded 5' primer were used in a second PCR of roughly 6 to 12 cycles. One entry per CDR3 protein results from TCRdb running MiXCR on the 5' RACE reads. Found here are over 550,000 distinct CDR3 sequences, approximately 30% of them singletons; the top ten hold more than 15%. A note on this clonotype: Its antigen remains unidentified.

This TCR was recovered from an elderly woman in good health. The sample taken for sequencing was blood.

DNA of the CDR3: TGTGCCAGCAGTTTGGAGGAACTAGCGATGAGCTCCTACAATGAGCAGTTCTTC. It yields the protein CASSLEELAMSSYNEQFF. This sequence joins TRBV28 and TRBJ2-1, with 7 nucleotides matching TRBD2. The ends lost 3 bases at V and 0 bases at J; junction bases unmatched: 11. CDR1 MDHEN and CDR2 SYDVKM come from the germline V gene. This CDR3 is 18 amino acids long.